This T cell receptor beta chain came from a study of beta chain features in type 1 diabetes listed by TCRdb under 2018. Context from the whole study: Patients and healthy donors did not differ in mean age, gender distribution, total cell number or subset yield. A total of about 99,000,000 sorted cells were examined across all samples, and RNA yield correlated strongly with the number of cells per subset. In the study, recently diagnosed type 1 diabetes patients and matched healthy donors were compared on the TCRB repertoires of their sorted circulating CD4+ T cell subsets. Naive and central memory subsets were obtained from all 30 or so donors, but regulatory and stem cell-like memory subsets were isolated from only 8 patients and roughly 8 healthy donors.

V is cut back by 3 bases and J by 10 bases, with 5 bases in the junction unmatched. The CDR3 goes from the cysteine to the phenylalanine over 12 residues. CDR3 DNA is the only sequence kept; it has 36 bases, read in frame from the first base. CDR1 and CDR2, per the germline V gene (reference sequence), are GTSNPN and SVGIG. Each donor gave one peripheral blood draw, averaging around 0.11 L, which was collected into heparinised tubes. Using a panel that included CD45RO, CCR7, CD25, CD127, CD95 and CD27, naive, central memory, regulatory and stem cell-like memory CD4+ T cells were sorted on a BD FACSAria II. Every sorted population had a purity above 95%. PBMCs were separated immediately by Lymphoprep density gradient centrifugation and were stained directly, without being cultured. To minimize batch effects, samples were stained and sorted in pairs, one healthy donor with one patient per experiment.

The entire amount of isolated RNA was reverse transcribed using the High Capacity cDNA Reverse Transcription Kit, so the sequenced TCRB transcripts were expressed ones. Deep immunoSEQ sequencing was applied to naive, central memory and regulatory T cell samples, giving an average of approximately 3.8 million total reads per sample. After sorted cells were lysed in RLT buffer, RNA was extracted with DNase-treated RNeasy Micro or Mini kits, with the choice depending on cell number. Each cell subset was processed separately to prevent cross-contamination, with patient and healthy donor samples processed together. Using the immunoSEQ multiplex PCR, TCRB sequences were amplified from cDNA into 87-bp fragments spanning the CDR3 region. Amplicons were sequenced on the Illumina HiSeq platform. Under the source paper's analysis protocol: Synthetic template baselines were used to correct PCR bias computationally, reads within Hamming distance 2 were collapsed together, and singletons that could not be merged were discarded. Reads were aligned against IMGT to assign V, D and J genes, CDR3 length and insertions or deletions at six rearrangement sites. Within each subset, clonotype counts were normalized to sorted cell number, after which true diversity and Gini coefficients were computed with the tcR R package. Repertoire sharing was quantified using the overlap coefficient calculated on TCRB nucleotide sequences. This immuneACCESS table, as held by TCRdb, lists in-frame sequences with V and J called but not all clones. Of the missing ones, under half trace to an unresolved V gene in checked studies; the others have no known cause. The V and J calls and clone size come from that table; D and trimming were worked out from the DNA. This sample lists about 210,000 clones; 11% were detected once. The ten largest clones add up to over 1% of the sample.

Points the paper makes about the study in general: Because small numbers of individuals were included in the HLA sub-analyses, any influence of HLA type on TCRB rearrangement was left unresolved. Naive, central memory and regulatory TCRB repertoires appeared more similar among patients than among healthy donors. Shorter templates might be favored by PCR, yet because patient and control samples were amplified and corrected together, any such skew would affect both groups equally. Type 1 diabetes patients showed a moderate but significant shortening of TCRB CDR3 length in all four CD4+ subsets. Fewer insertions and more nucleotide deletions at VDJ recombination sites were observed in patients with type 1 diabetes, implying thymic rearrangement abnormalities. Because cDNA was sequenced instead of genomic DNA, highly expressing activated cells could be over-represented, though the groups showed no difference in activation or CD3 levels.

About this clone itself: Its antigen specificity is not known. Base qualities are not at hand, and no much larger clone is one base apart.

The TCR comes from a young man in good health. This receptor chain uses TRBV30 and TRBJ1-2; 10 nucleotides in the junction match TRBD1. Material: central memory CD4+ T cells from blood. The CDR3 corresponds to CAWSLGQGDYTF. The DNA sequence reads TGTGCCTGGAGCCTCGGACAGGGGGACTACACCTTC. With the portions outside the CDR3 filled from the reference TRBV30 and TRBJ1-2 genes, the complete variable region becomes SQTIHQWPATLVQPVGSPLSLECTVEGTSNPNLYWYRQAAGRGLQLLFYSVGIGQISSEVPQNLSASRPQDRQFILSSKKLLLSDSGFYLCAWSLGQGDYTFGSGTRLTVV.